In its sample, the clone carrying this T cell receptor beta chain was seen a few times. Its antigen is not identified. The entry originates in a study of T cell repertoires in cytomegalovirus infection. At the level of the study: Public signatures in TCR beta pointed to CMV infection and matching HLA type.

In TCRdb, the reads were re-called with MiXCR into one record per CDR3 protein. The repertoire has approximately 990,000 distinct CDR3 sequences, about a third of them found once; the top ten carry roughly an eighth. Germline V gene data show CDR1 as SQVTM and CDR2 as ANQGSEA. The V end was cut by 4 bases, the J end by 2 bases, with 12 bases between. CDR3 length equals 13 residues. Study-wide results and limits: Totalled public TCR beta family frequency picked out people who carried CMV plus the relevant HLA. The ex vivo response showed dominance by HLA-C-restricted CMV-specific TCR beta clonotypes.

The rearrangement links TRBV29-1 to TRBJ2-7, with D tentatively TRBD1 or TRBD2 (5 bases each). This receptor was taken from a human donor in good health (CMV status not recorded). Some clones in this sample may be carry-over from other donors' samples. Sequenced material: cultured CD8+ T cells from PBMCs, taken from culture after CMV antigen stimulation. CDR3 sequence: CSVAWGSPYEQYF. CDR3 nucleotides: TGCAGCGTTGCGTGGGGGTCCCCCTACGAGCAGTACTTC.